This T cell receptor (beta chain) was documented in a study of blood T cells in healthy people across ages. Only a few counts were recorded for this clonotype. CDR1 LGHNA and CDR2 YSLEER come from the germline V gene. The CDR3 runs to 19 residues. Trimming took off 0 bases at V and 0 bases at J, with 17 bases between the two ends. Donors each provided approximately 9.6 milliliters of peripheral blood. A second about 7 to 12 cycle PCR used barcoded and J-beta primers. Each sample yielded at least 2.5 million CDR3-containing paired-end reads. Each CDR3 protein gets one entry after TCRdb re-called the 5' RACE reads with MiXCR. The profile shows some 1.1 million distinct CDR3 sequences, roughly two fifths of them singletons.

The sequence was obtained from a man between 18 and 29 years old in good health. The chain combines TRBV4-3 with TRBJ1-4; no clear D gene. The sample taken for sequencing was blood. CDR3 DNA sequence: TGCGCCAGCAGCCAAGATCCAGTCTTTAATTCTGCAACTAATGAAAAACTGTTTTTT. Translating gives CASSQDPVFNSATNEKLFF.